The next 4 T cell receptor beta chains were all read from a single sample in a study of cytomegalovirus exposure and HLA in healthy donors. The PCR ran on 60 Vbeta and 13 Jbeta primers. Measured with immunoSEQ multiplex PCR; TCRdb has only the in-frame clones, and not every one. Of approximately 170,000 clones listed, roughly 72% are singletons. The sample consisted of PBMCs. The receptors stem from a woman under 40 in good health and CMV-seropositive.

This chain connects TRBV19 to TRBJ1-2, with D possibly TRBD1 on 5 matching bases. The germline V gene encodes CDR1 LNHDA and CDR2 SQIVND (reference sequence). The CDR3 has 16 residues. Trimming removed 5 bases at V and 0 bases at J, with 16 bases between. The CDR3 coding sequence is TGTGCCAGTAGTGACCGGACAAGAATTTCTAACTATGGCTACACCTTC. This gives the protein CASSDRTRISNYGYTF.

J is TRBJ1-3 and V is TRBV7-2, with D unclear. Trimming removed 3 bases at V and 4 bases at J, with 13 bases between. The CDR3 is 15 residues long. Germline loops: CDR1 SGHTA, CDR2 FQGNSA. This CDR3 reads CASSFDSLTGNTIYF. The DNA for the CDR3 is TGTGCCAGCAGCTTCGACTCCTTAACGGGAAACACCATATATTTT.

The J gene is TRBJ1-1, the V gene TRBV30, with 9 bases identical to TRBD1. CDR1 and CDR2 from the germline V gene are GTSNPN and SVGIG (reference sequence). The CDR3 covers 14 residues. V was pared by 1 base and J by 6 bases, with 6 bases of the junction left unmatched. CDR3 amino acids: CAWSGGTGPSEAFF. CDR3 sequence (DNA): TGTGCCTGGAGTGGCGGGACAGGGCCTTCTGAAGCTTTCTTT.

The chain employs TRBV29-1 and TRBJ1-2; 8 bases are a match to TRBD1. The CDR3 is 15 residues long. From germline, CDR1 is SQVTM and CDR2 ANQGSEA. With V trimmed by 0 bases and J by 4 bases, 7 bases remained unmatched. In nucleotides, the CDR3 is TGCAGCGTTGAAGATCTCCGGGGACAGGTCTATGGCTACACCTTC. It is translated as CSVEDLRGQVYGYTF.